This T cell receptor beta chain was documented in a study of shared clonotypes between healthy human individuals. Genomic DNA (from each subset) was split evenly across several immunoSEQ plates. In the original workflow: For the immunoSEQ data, sequences were junction-only without quality scores, so filtering differed. This table comes from immunoSEQ multiplex PCR, and its TCRdb copy is limited to in-frame clones, with some not included. V, J and clone size reflect that table, while D and trimming were determined from the DNA. In the table there are about 710,000 clones, over 60% of which are singletons. After removal of 3 bases from V and 7 bases from J, the junction contained 6 bases not matched to a gene. CDR3 length: 15 residues. Germline-derived CDR1 and CDR2 are SGHNT and YYREEE (reference sequence).

The chain recombines TRBV5-4 with TRBJ2-7; the match to TRBD2 covers 14 bases. The sequence came from a woman in her 30s in good health. Source material: memory CD4+ T cells sorted from blood. Subset here: CD45RA-negative fraction. CDR3 protein: CASSWGLAGVGEQYF. CDR3 nucleotides: TGTGCCAGCAGCTGGGGACTAGCGGGAGTCGGGGAGCAGTACTTC. Combining the CDR3 with reference TRBV5-4 and TRBJ2-7 gives the whole variable domain ETGVTQSPTHLIKTRGQQVTLRCSSQSGHNTVSWYQQALGQGPQFIFQYYREEENGRGNFPPRFSGLQFPNYSSELNVNALELDDSALYLCASSWGLAGVGEQYFGPGTRLTVT.